One T cell receptor (beta chain) is described in this entry. These data originate in a study of shared clonotypes between healthy human individuals. In the study overall: With ages of 18 to 49, the donors were a couple of women and a few men.

Germline values: CDR1 SGDLS, CDR2 YYNGEE. Trimming stripped 1 base from V and 7 bases from J, with 12 bases between. This CDR3 region has 14 residues. Genomic DNA (from each subset) was split evenly across several immunoSEQ plates. Using immunoSEQ multiplex PCR, the repertoire was profiled, and TCRdb retains in-frame clones only, with some absent. The repertoire includes over 850,000 clones, approximately 80% of them detected once, and roughly 0.65% sits in the top ten. This chain uses TRBV9 with TRBJ2-1; D gene ambiguous. The receptor comes from a man between 18 and 35 years old in good health. Some clones in this sample may be carry-over from other donors' samples. The sequenced material came from memory CD4+ T cells from PBMCs. The subset is: CD45RA-negative fraction. The CDR3 region has the DNA TGTGCCAGCAGCGTAAGGCCTAGGTGGAATGAGCAGTTCTTC. It codes for CASSVRPRWNEQFF.